This T cell receptor beta chain appears in the sequencing data of a study of cytomegalovirus exposure and HLA in healthy donors. Study information: Both the approximately 130 validation repertoires and the approximately 700 first-cohort repertoires used the same platform, as reported by a later analysis. The study's findings and limits: The investigators catalogued 150 to 200 TCR beta chains as cytomegalovirus-associated. Using the classifier, cytomegalovirus status was reportedly diagnosed with high specificity and sensitivity.

The donors were part of the validation cohort, which consisted of 120 subjects and was separate from the first cohort of about 670 subjects. Sequencing used immunoSEQ multiplex PCR; TCRdb keeps in-frame clones, though not all of them. The data show 110,000 or so clones, roughly 88% seen once. A note on this clone: As yet, its antigen is unknown.

With V trimmed by 5 bases and J by 7 bases, 11 bases remained unmatched. Germline loops: CDR1 MDHEN, CDR2 SYDVKM. The CDR3 consists of 15 residues. The chain combines TRBV28 with TRBJ1-5, with 7 bases aligning to TRBD1. The TCR comes from a man aged 18 to 29 in good health and CMV-seronegative. Sequencing was performed on PBMCs. CDR3 region: CASSPSTGVNQPQHF. CDR3 DNA sequence: TGTGCCAGCAGTCCCAGTACAGGGGTTAACCAGCCCCAGCATTTT.